Given below is one T cell receptor beta chain in context. Its target is unknown. Described time point: pre-sensitization, week 0. Noted treatment: therapeutic diphenylcyclopropenone sensitization with weekly scalp DPC. Library construction involved attaching unique molecular identifiers to individual cDNA molecules, which allowed quantitative, reproducible TCR counting. TCRdb called the RACE reads again in MiXCR, with one record for every CDR3 protein. The sample holds about 87,000 distinct CDR3 sequences, 9.6% seen once. This sample is drawn from a study of human T cells and chemical hapten exposure. Study observations and caveats: Large CDR3 similarity clusters arose significantly more often from expanded TCRs than from controls.

CDR1 and CDR2 from the germline V gene are MGHRA and YSYEKL. V was cut by 0 bases and J by 2 bases, with 16 bases left in between. There are 17 residues in the CDR3. The source of this sequence is a woman between 40 and 50 years old with alopecia areata. Some clones in this sample may be carry-over from other donors' samples. The V gene is TRBV4-1, the J gene TRBJ1-1; D unresolved. The sample consisted of whole blood, taken in connection with sensitization to the hapten diphenylcyclopropenone (DPC). CDR3 DNA sequence: TGCGCCAGCAGCCAAGAGGGTTTTAACTCAACAAACACTGAAGCTTTCTTT. This encodes CASSQEGFNSTNTEAFF.